This entry lists 22 T cell receptor beta chains sequenced from one sample in a study of blood T cell repertoires in COVID-19. TCRdb keeps only in-frame clones here, not all; method: immunoSEQ multiplex PCR. The repertoire has a few hundred thousand clones, approximately 92% of them found once; the top ten carry approximately 1.2%. Sequenced sample: PBMCs or T cells enriched from blood (not recorded which). All receptors derive from a man under 40 who had recovered from COVID-19.

V gene TRBV5-4 combines with J gene TRBJ1-1; perhaps TRBD1 as D (5 bases). This CDR3 is built from 14 residues. The germline CDR1 and CDR2 sequences are SGHNT and YYREEE (reference sequence). V was clipped by 3 bases and J by 4 bases, with 13 bases between them. In DNA form, the CDR3 reads TGTGCCAGCAGCTGGGATTCGGGGGGCACTGAAGCTTTCTTT. Translating it yields CASSWDSGGTEAFF.

The chain is built from TRBV11-3 and TRBJ2-2; 14 nucleotides line up with TRBD2. V was pared by 5 bases and J by 5 bases, with 4 bases of the junction left unmatched. Germline V gene lookup returns CDR1 SGHNT and CDR2 YENEEA. The CDR3 totals 16 residues. The CDR3 loop is CASSRGTSGSTGELFF. The CDR3 DNA sequence: TGTGCCAGCAGCCGCGGGACTAGCGGGAGTACCGGGGAGCTGTTTTTT.

The V and J genes are TRBV19 and TRBJ1-2; 7 bases align to TRBD1. This CDR3 spans 16 amino acids. V lost 7 bases and J lost 0; bases outside the gene matches: 11. CDR1 is LNHDA and CDR2 is SQIVND in the germline V gene (reference sequence). CDR3 nucleotides: TGTGCCAGTACCAACTCAGGGGGGATAGCTAACTATGGCTACACCTTC. Amino acids: CASTNSGGIANYGYTF.

This chain links TRBV7-2 with TRBJ2-1; 7 bases align to TRBD1. CDR3 length: 15 residues. Losses at the gene ends were 1 base for V and 6 bases for J; bases not matched to a gene: 6. The germline CDR1 and CDR2 sequences are SGHTA and FQGNSA. The CDR3 DNA follows: TGTGCCAGCAGCTTAGTAGGGGGCGCGGGCAATGAGCAGTTCTTC. This gives the protein CASSLVGGAGNEQFF. Complete variable domain (other parts from reference TRBV7-2 and TRBJ2-1): GAGVSQSPSNKVTEKGKDVELRCDPISGHTALYWYRQSLGQGLEFLIYFQGNSAPDKSGLPSDRFSAERTGGSVSTLTIQRTQQEDSAVYLCASSLVGGAGNEQFFGPGTRLTVL.

The rearrangement uses TRBV3-1 (or the pseudogene TRBV3-2) and TRBJ2-5; the D gene is possibly TRBD1 (6 bases). Per the germline V gene, CDR1 is LGHDT and CDR2 is YNNKEL (reference sequence). The CDR3 sequence is 15 residues long. The V gene lost 3 bases and the J gene lost 1 base, with 12 bases spanning the gap. CDR3 DNA: TGTGCCAGCAGCCAGAACCAGGGGAGCCAAGAGACCCAGTACTTC. Amino acid sequence: CASSQNQGSQETQYF.

This rearrangement joins TRBV19 to TRBJ1-2, with 7 positions matching TRBD1. Germline lookup yields CDR1 LNHDA and CDR2 SQIVND (reference sequence). The CDR3 is 16 amino acids. V shed 3 bases, J shed 2 bases, and the junction held 9 bases outside the gene matches. CDR3 nucleotides: TGTGCCAGTAGTATGAGAGCAGGGGGTTTGAACTATGGCTACACCTTC. This encodes CASSMRAGGLNYGYTF. The full variable domain, completed using reference TRBV19 and TRBJ1-2, is DGGITQSPKYLFRKEGQNVTLSCEQNLNHDAMYWYRQDPGQGLRLIYYSQIVNDFQKGDIAEGYSVSREKKESFPLTVTSAQKNPTAFYLCASSMRAGGLNYGYTFGSGTRLTVV.

The chain has TRBV5-6 and TRBJ2-7; D may be TRBD1 (6 bases). The CDR3 contains 15 residues. Germline values: CDR1 SGHDT, CDR2 YYEEEE. V lost 4 bases to trimming and J lost 1 base, with 15 bases between them. This CDR3 is CASSPPETGSYEQYF. DNA of the CDR3: TGTGCCAGCAGCCCCCCGGAAACAGGGTCCTACGAGCAGTACTTC.

CDR3 sequence: CASSFTASGRAETGELFF. CDR3 nucleotides: TGTGCCAGCAGCTTTACGGCTAGCGGGAGGGCCGAGACCGGGGAGCTGTTTTTT. The chain employs TRBV11-3 and TRBJ2-2; 12 positions agree with TRBD2. Germline trimming cut 3 bases from V and 5 bases from J; bases unmatched to any gene: 10. This CDR3 region has 18 residues. CDR1 and CDR2 (germline): SGHNT, YENEEA. The complete variable domain, with remaining parts taken from reference TRBV11-3 and TRBJ2-2, reads EAGVVQSPRYKIIEKKQPVAFWCNPISGHNTLYWYLQNLGQGPELLIRYENEEAVDDSQLPKDRFSAERLKGVDSTLKIQPAELGDSAVYLCASSFTASGRAETGELFFGEGSRLTVL.

Points on this clone: Other DNA sequences within the sample encode an identical CDR3. The rearrangement joins TRBV7-2 to TRBJ2-7, with 11 nucleotides matching TRBD2. This CDR3 spans 14 amino acids. V was pared by 3 bases and J by 2 bases, with 0 bases of the junction left unmatched. Germline CDR1 reads SGHTA; CDR2 reads FQGNSA. CDR3 nucleotides: TGTGCCAGCAGCTTGACTAGCGGGACCTACGAGCAGTACTTC. It translates to CASSLTSGTYEQYF.

The rearrangement links TRBV28 to TRBJ1-5, with 8 bases identical to TRBD1. Germline values: CDR1 MDHEN, CDR2 SYDVKM. The CDR3 sequence is 13 residues long. Losses at the gene ends were 10 bases for V and 6 bases for J; bases not matched to a gene: 8. The CDR3 reads CATVGQDGQPQHF. The CDR3 DNA sequence: TGTGCCACCGTGGGACAGGACGGTCAGCCCCAGCATTTT.

This chain connects TRBV4-1 to TRBJ1-3; D ambiguous. V was cut by 3 bases and J by 0 bases, with 15 bases left in between. CDR1 is MGHRA, CDR2 YSYEKL, per germline. The CDR3 runs to 17 residues. Here the CDR3 reads CASSQRWSGNSGNTIYF. The CDR3 DNA reads TGCGCCAGCAGCCAGAGATGGTCGGGGAACTCTGGAAACACCATATATTTT.

The chain combines TRBV28 with TRBJ2-3, with 7 positions matching TRBD2. After removal of 2 bases from V and 2 bases from J, the junction contained 7 bases not matched to a gene. Germline CDR1 is MDHEN and CDR2 is SYDVKM. The CDR3 loop spans 16 amino acids. CDR3 loop: CASSLMAGVYTDTQYF. As DNA, the CDR3 is TGTGCCAGCAGTTTAATGGCGGGAGTTTACACAGATACGCAGTATTTT. Filled out from reference TRBV28 and TRBJ2-3, the complete variable domain reads DVKVTQSSRYLVKRTGEKVFLECVQDMDHENMFWYRQDPGLGLRLIYFSYDVKMKEKGDIPEGYSVSREKKERFSLILESASTNQTSMYLCASSLMAGVYTDTQYFGPGTRLTVL.

Only a few counts were recorded for this clone. The chain joins TRBV11-3 to TRBJ2-7; 7 bases fit TRBD2. V shed 1 base and J 6 bases; nucleotides not matched to a gene: 0. The CDR3 totals 12 residues. The germline V gene encodes CDR1 SGHNT and CDR2 YENEEA. This CDR3 is CASSLGGGEQYF. The CDR3 DNA follows: TGTGCCAGCAGCTTAGGGGGGGGCGAGCAGTACTTC.

The chain employs TRBV7-9 and TRBJ1-5; D remains ambiguous. The V and J ends lost 5 bases and 4 bases respectively, with 6 bases between them. Germline-derived CDR1 and CDR2 are SEHNR and FQNEAQ (reference sequence). This CDR3 contains 12 residues. CDR3 residues: CASSPGNQPQHF. In nucleotides, the CDR3 is TGTGCCAGCAGCCCGGGGAATCAGCCCCAGCATTTT.

This chain joins TRBV15 and TRBJ2-1; D is possibly TRBD2 (5 bases). The V end lost 1 base, the J end lost 2 bases, and 12 bases lay between the germline ends. CDR1 LNHNV and CDR2 YYDKDF come from the germline V gene (reference sequence). The CDR3 extends over 16 amino acids. DNA for the CDR3: TGTGCCACCAGCAGAGTACCAGGAGGAGCCTACAATGAGCAGTTCTTC. Amino acid sequence: CATSRVPGGAYNEQFF.

The V gene is TRBV4-1, the J gene TRBJ2-1, with 10 bases fitting TRBD2. Trimming cost V 0 bases and J 4 bases; bases outside gene matches: 9. The CDR3 consists of 18 residues. Germline CDR1 is MGHRA and CDR2 is YSYEKL. CDR3 amino acids: CASSQDLAGAQRYNEQFF. The DNA of the CDR3 is TGCGCCAGCAGCCAAGATCTAGCGGGAGCCCAAAGGTACAATGAGCAGTTCTTC.

Comment on this clone: The sample has other DNA sequences that encode this CDR3 too. This sequence joins TRBV13 and TRBJ2-7; TRBD1 might be the D (5 bases). The CDR3 loop spans 14 amino acids. Germline V gene data show CDR1 as PRHDT and CDR2 as FYEKMQ (reference sequence). V lost 2 bases to trimming and J lost 4 bases, with 12 bases between them. The CDR3 coding sequence is TGTGCCAGCAGCTTACAGGGTCTGTCGTACGAGCAGTACTTC. This sequence encodes CASSLQGLSYEQYF.

V is TRBV11-2 and J is TRBJ2-5, with D unclear. The germline CDR1 and CDR2 sequences are SGHAT and FQNNGV. This CDR3 is built from 14 residues. Trimming took 3 bases from V and 0 from J, leaving 8 bases between them. The CDR3 sequence: CASSLALYQETQYF. Written as DNA, the CDR3 is TGTGCCAGCAGCTTGGCCCTGTACCAAGAGACCCAGTACTTC. The complete variable domain, with remaining parts taken from reference TRBV11-2 and TRBJ2-5, reads EAGVAQSPRYKIIEKRQSVAFWCNPISGHATLYWYQQILGQGPKLLIQFQNNGVVDDSQLPKDRFSAERLKGVDSTLKIQPAKLEDSAVYLCASSLALYQETQYFGPGTRLLVL.

The rearrangement joins TRBV2 to TRBJ1-4; 7 positions agree with TRBD1. V was pared by 5 bases and J by 7 bases, with 10 bases of the junction left unmatched. The CDR3 consists of 15 residues. The germline CDR1 and CDR2 sequences are SNHLY and FYNNEI. CDR3 sequence: CASSSDRASGEKLFF. The CDR3 nucleotides read TGTGCCAGCAGTTCTGACAGGGCATCGGGTGAAAAACTGTTTTTT.

The chain carries TRBV7-9 and TRBJ2-3, with 9 bases fitting TRBD2. The CDR3 extends over 17 amino acids. Germline CDR1 reads SEHNR; CDR2 reads FQNEAQ (reference sequence). The V gene end was trimmed by 3 bases and the J gene end by 5 bases; junction bases not matched to a gene: 12. The CDR3 nucleotides read TGTGCCAGCAGCTTTGGGGATACTAGCGGGTTGAGAGATACGCAGTATTTT. It is translated as CASSFGDTSGLRDTQYF.

The chain has TRBV12-5 and TRBJ2-1, with 16 positions matching TRBD2. Germline V gene sequence: CDR1 LGHNT, CDR2 FRNRAP. The CDR3 has 17 amino acids. After removal of 6 bases from V and 6 bases from J, the junction contained 8 bases not matched to a gene. CDR3 sequence: CASGSGTSGRASNEQFF. CDR3 bases: TGTGCTAGTGGCTCCGGGACTAGCGGGAGGGCCTCCAATGAGCAGTTCTTC.

J is TRBJ2-1 and V is TRBV10-3; D is unresolved. Trimming stripped 6 bases from V and 5 bases from J, with 11 bases between. The CDR3 has 13 residues. The germline CDR1 and CDR2 sequences are ENHRY and SYGVKD. CDR3 nucleotides: TGTGCCATCAGGTCCGGGTCGAACAATGAGCAGTTCTTC. Translated: CAIRSGSNNEQFF.